These 8 T cell receptor beta chains were all obtained from the same sample, sequenced in a study of shared clonotypes between healthy human individuals (dated by TCRdb to 2020 to 2022). The library was built by means of the immunoSEQ multiplex PCR assay. Here the immuneACCESS table is served through TCRdb, limited to in-frame sequences with V and J called. Missing clones are a known gap in these copies; in checked studies unresolved V genes cover under half, and the rest lacks a known reason. The sample table holds about 1 million clones, of which around 74% were seen once. The ten most abundant clones make up roughly 1.4% of the sample. Sequences were obtained from memory CD4+ T cells sorted from blood. In the paper's terms, the cell subset or site label means: CD45RA-negative fraction. The receptors stem from a man aged 18 to 30 in good health.

In regard to this clone: The same CDR3 can be traced to other DNA sequences in this sample. This rearrangement joins TRBV5-4 to TRBJ1-2; unclear D gene. This CDR3 is built from 13 residues. CDR1 is SGHNT, CDR2 YYREEE, per germline (reference sequence). V was shortened by 0 bases and J by 6 bases, with 9 bases between the two germline ends. DNA for the CDR3: TGTGCCAGCAGCTTGGGGGGAAGGGATGGCTACACCTTC. Its protein is CASSLGGRDGYTF. Based on the CDR3 plus reference TRBV5-4 and TRBJ1-2, the full variable domain is ETGVTQSPTHLIKTRGQQVTLRCSSQSGHNTVSWYQQALGQGPQFIFQYYREEENGRGNFPPRFSGLQFPNYSSELNVNALELDDSALYLCASSLGGRDGYTFGSGTRLTVV.

This chain joins TRBV6-7 and TRBJ2-7, with D uncertain. TRBV6-7 is an open reading frame, and its role is uncertain. Trimming cost V 0 bases and J 3 bases, with 21 bases left between them. CDR3 length equals 18 residues. CDR3 region: CASSYSKRARPLIYEQYF. CDR3 in DNA: TGTGCCAGCAGTTACTCGAAAAGGGCCAGACCTCTGATCTACGAGCAGTACTTC.

As regards this clone: This may come from a read error, since a much larger clone is one base off. The same CDR3 can be traced to other DNA sequences in this sample. The V and J genes are TRBV18 and TRBJ2-5; D ambiguous. Germline V gene lookup returns CDR1 KGHSH and CDR2 LQKENI. The V and J ends lost 6 bases and 2 bases respectively, with 4 bases between them. The CDR3 loop spans 11 amino acids. The CDR3 DNA reads as TGTGCCAGCTCTCTTCAAGAGACCCAGTACTTC. Residues: CASSLQETQYF. Full variable domain (missing parts from reference TRBV18 and TRBJ2-5): NAGVMQNPRHLVRRRGQEARLRCSPMKGHSHVYWYRQLPEEGLKFMVYLQKENIIDESGMPKERFSAEFPKEGPSILRIQQVVRGDSAAYFCASSLQETQYFGPGTRLLVL.

The rearrangement links TRBV4-1 to TRBJ1-3; D possibly corresponds to TRBD1 (5 bases). The ends were cut back, 0 bases at V and 3 bases at J, with 9 bases in the middle. This CDR3 is built from 15 residues. Germline-derived CDR1 and CDR2 are MGHRA and YSYEKL. CDR3 bases: TGCGCCAGCAGCCAAGATGGGCAGGGTGGAAACACCATATATTTT. Encoded protein: CASSQDGQGGNTIYF.

The chain employs TRBV2 and TRBJ2-2; TRBD1 is a possible D gene (5 bases). V shed 2 bases and J shed 3 bases, with 10 bases lying between them. Germline V gene lookup returns CDR1 SNHLY and CDR2 FYNNEI. CDR3 size: 15 residues. The CDR3 protein is CASSESRADTGELFF. CDR3 in DNA: TGTGCCAGCAGTGAATCCAGGGCAGACACCGGGGAGCTGTTTTTT.

The gene calls are TRBV4-3 and TRBJ2-1, with no clear D. CDR1 is LGHNA, CDR2 YSLEER, per germline. The ends were cut back, 1 base at V and 0 bases at J, with 7 bases in the middle. CDR3 size: 15 residues. The DNA of the CDR3 is TGCGCCAGCAGCCAAGGGGGTGCCTCCTACAATGAGCAGTTCTTC. This codes for CASSQGGASYNEQFF.

The chain recombines TRBV2 with TRBJ2-6, with D possibly TRBD2 on 6 matching bases. The CDR3 has 12 amino acids. CDR1 and CDR2 from the germline V gene are SNHLY and FYNNEI. V shed 11 bases and J shed 1 base, with 6 bases lying between them. The CDR3 spells CAGGSGANVLTF. The DNA for the CDR3 is TGTGCCGGAGGGTCTGGGGCCAACGTCCTGACTTTC. The full variable domain, completed using reference TRBV2 and TRBJ2-6, is EPEVTQTPSHQVTQMGQEVILRCVPISNHLYFYWYRQILGQKVEFLVSFYNNEISEKSEIFDDQFSVERPDGSNFTLKIRSTKLEDSAMYFCAGGSGANVLTFGAGSRLTVL.

The chain has TRBV5-1 and TRBJ2-4; tentatively, D is TRBD2 (6 bases). V was trimmed by 4 bases and J by 4 bases, leaving 9 bases between them. Germline V lookup: CDR1 SGHRS, CDR2 YFSETQ. The CDR3 extends over 13 amino acids. This CDR3 is CASSPGDKNIQYF. CDR3 in DNA: TGCGCCAGCAGCCCGGGGGATAAAAACATTCAGTACTTC.